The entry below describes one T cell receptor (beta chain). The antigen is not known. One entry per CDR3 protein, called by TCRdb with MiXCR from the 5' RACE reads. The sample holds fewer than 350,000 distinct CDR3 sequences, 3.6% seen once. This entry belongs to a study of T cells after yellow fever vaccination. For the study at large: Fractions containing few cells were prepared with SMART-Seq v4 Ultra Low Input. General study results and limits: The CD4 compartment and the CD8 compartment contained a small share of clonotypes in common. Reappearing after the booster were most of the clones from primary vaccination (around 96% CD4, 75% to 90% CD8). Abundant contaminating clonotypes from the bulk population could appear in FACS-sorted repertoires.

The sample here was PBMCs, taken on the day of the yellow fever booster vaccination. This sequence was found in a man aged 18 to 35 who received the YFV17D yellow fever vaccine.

Here the CDR3 DNA reads TGTGCCAGTAATTCGGGACAGCGTCCAGATACGCAGTATTTT. Its translation: CASNSGQRPDTQYF. The chain carries TRBV19 and TRBJ2-3, with 7 bases identical to TRBD1. CDR3 length equals 14 residues. Germline assignment: CDR1 LNHDA and CDR2 SQIVND (reference sequence). With V trimmed by 7 bases and J by 4 bases, 8 bases remained unmatched.